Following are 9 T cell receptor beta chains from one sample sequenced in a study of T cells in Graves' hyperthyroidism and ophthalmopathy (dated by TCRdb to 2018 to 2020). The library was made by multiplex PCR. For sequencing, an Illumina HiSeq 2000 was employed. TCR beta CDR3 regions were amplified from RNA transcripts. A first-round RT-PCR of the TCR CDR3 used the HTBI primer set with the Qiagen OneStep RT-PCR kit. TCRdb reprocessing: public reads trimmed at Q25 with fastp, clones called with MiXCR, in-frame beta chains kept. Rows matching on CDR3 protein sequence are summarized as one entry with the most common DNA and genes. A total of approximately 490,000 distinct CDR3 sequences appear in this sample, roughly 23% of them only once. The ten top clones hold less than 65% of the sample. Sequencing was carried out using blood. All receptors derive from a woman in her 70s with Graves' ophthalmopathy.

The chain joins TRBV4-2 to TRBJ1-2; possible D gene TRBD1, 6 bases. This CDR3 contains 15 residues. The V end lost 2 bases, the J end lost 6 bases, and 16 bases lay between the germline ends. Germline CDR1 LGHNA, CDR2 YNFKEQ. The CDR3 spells CASSQLQGGSDGYTF. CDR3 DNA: TGTGCCAGCAGCCAACTTCAAGGGGGGAGCGATGGCTACACCTTC.

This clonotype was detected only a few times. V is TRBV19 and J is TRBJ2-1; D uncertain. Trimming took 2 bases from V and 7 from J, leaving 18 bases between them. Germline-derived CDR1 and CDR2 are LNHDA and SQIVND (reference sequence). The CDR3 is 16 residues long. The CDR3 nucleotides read TGTGCCAGTAGTATACAACACTCCCGGTTGAAGAATGAGCAGTTCTTC. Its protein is CASSIQHSRLKNEQFF.

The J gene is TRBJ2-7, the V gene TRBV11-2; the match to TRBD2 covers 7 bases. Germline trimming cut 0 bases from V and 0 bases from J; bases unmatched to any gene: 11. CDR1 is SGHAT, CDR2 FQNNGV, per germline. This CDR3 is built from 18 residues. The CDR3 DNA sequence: TGTGCCAGCAGCTTAGATGGGTTTGCTAGCGGATTCTCCTACGAGCAGTACTTC. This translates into CASSLDGFASGFSYEQYF.

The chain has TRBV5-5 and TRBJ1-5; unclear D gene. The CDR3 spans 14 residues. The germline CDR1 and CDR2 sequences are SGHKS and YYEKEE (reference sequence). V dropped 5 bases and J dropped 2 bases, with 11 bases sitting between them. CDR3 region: CASRRGVGNQPQHF. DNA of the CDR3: TGTGCCAGCAGGCGGGGAGTTGGCAATCAGCCCCAGCATTTT.

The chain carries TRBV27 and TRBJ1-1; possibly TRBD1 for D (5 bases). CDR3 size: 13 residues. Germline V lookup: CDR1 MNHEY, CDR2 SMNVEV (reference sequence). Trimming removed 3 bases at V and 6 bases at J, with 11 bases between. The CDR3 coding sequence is TGTGCCAGCAGTTTGAGGCGGGGCTCTGAAGCTTTCTTT. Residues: CASSLRRGSEAFF.

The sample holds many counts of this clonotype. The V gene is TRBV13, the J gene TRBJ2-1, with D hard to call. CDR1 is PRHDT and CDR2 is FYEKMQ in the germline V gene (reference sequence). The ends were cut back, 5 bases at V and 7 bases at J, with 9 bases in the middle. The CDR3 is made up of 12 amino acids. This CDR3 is CASSARPNEQFF. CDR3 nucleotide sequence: TGTGCCAGCAGCGCAAGGCCGAATGAGCAGTTCTTC.

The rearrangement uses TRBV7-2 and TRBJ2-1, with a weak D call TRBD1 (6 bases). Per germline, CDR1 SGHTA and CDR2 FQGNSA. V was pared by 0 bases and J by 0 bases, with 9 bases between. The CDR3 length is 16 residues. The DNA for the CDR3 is TGTGCCAGCAGCTTAGCGCAGGGGAGCTCCTACAATGAGCAGTTCTTC. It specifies CASSLAQGSSYNEQFF.

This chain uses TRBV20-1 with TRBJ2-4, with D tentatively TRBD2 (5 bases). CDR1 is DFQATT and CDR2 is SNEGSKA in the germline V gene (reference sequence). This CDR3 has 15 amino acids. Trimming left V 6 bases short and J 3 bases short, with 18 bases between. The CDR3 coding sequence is TGCAGTGCGTCCCATCCTGCGAGGGACAAAAACATTCAGTACTTC. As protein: CSASHPARDKNIQYF.

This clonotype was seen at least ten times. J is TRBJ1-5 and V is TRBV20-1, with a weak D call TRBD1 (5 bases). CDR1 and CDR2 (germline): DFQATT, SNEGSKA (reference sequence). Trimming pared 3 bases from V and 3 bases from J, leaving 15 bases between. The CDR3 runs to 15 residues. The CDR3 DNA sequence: TGCAGTGCTAGGGTCTGGCCCAGGGTCAATCAGCCCCAGCATTTT. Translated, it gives CSARVWPRVNQPQHF.